Listed below are T cell receptor beta chains from one sample, sequenced in a study of blood T cell repertoires in COVID-19. Sequenced by immunoSEQ multiplex PCR; TCRdb stores in-frame clones only, minus some. Of about 370,000 clones in the sample, 85% to 90% are singletons; the top ten hold approximately 1%. Sequenced input: PBMCs or T cells enriched from blood (not recorded which). The source of these receptors is a man aged 18 to 30 who had recovered from COVID-19. The CDR3 runs from the conserved cysteine through the conserved F or W. Fields, in order: V gene, D gene, J gene, clone size, CDR3 length, CDR3 protein, CDR3 DNA. A D gene is named only where the DNA matches it firmly. The size field is filled for only some rows; it gives once, few, many or a size class.

>TRBV19|TRBD2|TRBJ2-1|-|20
CASSIGLVRRGGLAGNEQFF
TGTGCCAGTAGTATAGGTCTCGTTCGGCGGGGGGGCCTGGCAGGCAATGAGCAGTTCTTC
>TRBV5-1|-|TRBJ2-5|-|15
CASSLPGVHQETQYF
TGCGCCAGCAGCTTGCCTGGAGTCCACCAAGAGACCCAGTACTTC
>TRBV7-2|-|TRBJ2-4|once|18
CASSRKTGSEQRTNIQYF
TGTGCCAGCAGCCGTAAAACAGGGAGTGAACAACGCACAAACATTCAGTACTTC
>TRBV10-1|TRBD1|TRBJ2-1|-|14
CASSPGTDYNEQFF
TGCGCCAGCAGTCCCGGGACAGACTACAATGAGCAGTTCTTC
>TRBV27|TRBD2|TRBJ2-1|few|17
CASRPGLAGLGGNEQFF
TGTGCCAGCAGGCCCGGACTAGCGGGCCTTGGTGGCAATGAGCAGTTCTTC
>TRBV6-1|TRBD1|TRBJ1-1|-|15
CASSEPRTGGTEAFF
TGTGCCAGCAGTGAACCTCGGACAGGGGGTACTGAAGCTTTCTTT
>TRBV4-2|-|TRBJ2-1|once|15
CASSARRGGYNEQFF
TGTGCCAGCAGCGCCCGGAGGGGGGGTTACAATGAGCAGTTCTTC
>TRBV2|TRBD2|TRBJ2-2|-|11
CARGDTGELFF
TGTGCTCGGGGGGACACCGGGGAGCTGTTTTTT
>TRBV9|TRBD2|TRBJ2-1|-|18
CASSLGLAGGHSYNEQFF
TGTGCCAGCAGCTTGGGACTAGCGGGAGGGCACTCCTACAATGAGCAGTTCTTC
>TRBV7-2|-|TRBJ2-1|-|17
CASTPSGGTAFYNEQFF
TGTGCCAGCACCCCATCTGGGGGGACAGCCTTCTACAATGAGCAGTTCTTC
>TRBV21-1|-|TRBJ2-1|-|16
CASSKEAGWVQGEQFF
TGTGCCAGCAGCAAAGAAGCAGGGTGGGTCCAGGGTGAGCAGTTCTTC
>TRBV5-4|TRBD2|TRBJ2-7|-|16
CASSPGLAGATYEQYF
TGTGCCAGCAGCCCGGGACTAGCGGGGGCTACCTACGAGCAGTACTTC
>TRBV6-2/TRBV6-3|TRBD1|TRBJ2-3|-|15
CASSYLDRGQGTQYF
TGTGCCAGCAGTTACTTAGACAGGGGCCAGGGTACGCAGTATTTT
>TRBV28|-|TRBJ1-4|-|14
CASTRGWANEKLFF
TGTGCCAGCACCAGAGGGTGGGCTAATGAAAAACTGTTTTTT
>TRBV15|TRBD1|TRBJ2-7|-|16
CATSRGTGTGGYEQYF
TGTGCCACCAGCAGGGGGACCGGGACAGGGGGGTACGAGCAGTACTTC
>TRBV3-1/TRBV3-2|-|TRBJ1-1|-|12
CASSQDPGEAFF
TGTGCCAGCAGCCAGGACCCGGGGGAAGCTTTCTTT
>TRBV27|-|TRBJ2-2|once|13
CASSPSLTGELFF
TGTGCCAGCAGTCCCTCACTAACCGGGGAGCTGTTTTTT